The 18 T cell receptor beta chains presented below share a single source sample, sequenced in a study of T cell repertoires in cytomegalovirus infection. TCRdb reprocessed the reads with MiXCR, giving one entry per CDR3 protein. The profile shows around 540,000 distinct CDR3 sequences, more than 30% of them singletons. For these TCRs, the target antigens are not known. The sequenced sample was cultured PBMCs, obtained from culture after CMV antigen stimulation. The receptors stem from a human donor in good health (CMV status not recorded). Some clones in this sample may be carry-over from other donors' samples.

The chain is built from TRBV28 and TRBJ2-1; 8 nucleotides line up with TRBD2. Unmatched junction bases numbered 3, after V lost 3 bases and J lost 2 bases. Germline V gene lookup returns CDR1 MDHEN and CDR2 SYDVKM. The CDR3 loop spans 15 amino acids. The CDR3 region has the DNA TGTGCCAGCAGTTTCCGGGGACTAGCCTACAATGAGCAGTTCTTC. It specifies CASSFRGLAYNEQFF.

Only a few counts were recorded for this clonotype. The CDR3 region is CASSFGSGRRITGELFF. For the CDR3, the DNA is TGTGCCAGCAGCTTTGGTAGCGGGAGGAGGATCACCGGGGAGCTGTTTTTT. The genes are TRBV5-8 and TRBJ2-2; 10 bases map to TRBD2. The germline gives CDR1 SGHTS, CDR2 YDEGEE. The J segment lost 4 bases and the V segment lost 2 bases, leaving 8 bases of the junction unmatched. The CDR3 spans 17 residues.

The chain has TRBV5-4 and TRBJ1-1; D is ambiguous. The V end was cut by 2 bases, the J end by 5 bases, with 7 bases between. Germline CDR1 and CDR2: SGHNT and YYREEE (reference sequence). CDR3 length equals 12 residues. In DNA form, the CDR3 reads TGTGCCAGCAGCTTCGATGGTACTGAAGCTTTCTTT. Translation: CASSFDGTEAFF.

This clonotype appeared a few times. This chain links TRBV11-2 with TRBJ2-2; 8 bases fit TRBD1. V dropped 1 base and J dropped 7; count of bases not matched to a gene: 8. From germline, CDR1 is SGHAT and CDR2 FQNNGV. The CDR3 has 16 residues. In DNA form, the CDR3 reads TGTGCCAGCAGCTTAGTCCGGACAGGGCTTGGCGGGGAGCTGTTTTTT. This gives the protein CASSLVRTGLGGELFF. Full variable domain (remainder filled in from reference TRBV11-2 and TRBJ2-2): EAGVAQSPRYKIIEKRQSVAFWCNPISGHATLYWYQQILGQGPKLLIQFQNNGVVDDSQLPKDRFSAERLKGVDSTLKIQPAKLEDSAVYLCASSLVRTGLGGELFFGEGSRLTVL.

CDR3 nucleotides: TGTGCCAGCAGAGAATCCGGGACTTGGGGCACTGAAGCTTTCTTT. It encodes CASRESGTWGTEAFF. This chain connects TRBV27 to TRBJ1-1, with a possible D match to TRBD1 (5 bases). From germline, CDR1 is MNHEY and CDR2 SMNVEV (reference sequence). V was clipped by 6 bases and J by 4 bases, with 18 bases between them. The CDR3 has 15 amino acids.

The chain has TRBV20-1 and TRBJ1-1; 9 positions agree with TRBD1. Germline CDR1 DFQATT, CDR2 SNEGSKA (reference sequence). CDR3 size: 15 residues. Trimming cost V 6 bases and J 4 bases; bases outside gene matches: 12. Written as DNA, the CDR3 is TGCAGTGCCGACGCCTACAGGGGGCGAGGCACTGAAGCTTTCTTT. Its protein product is CSADAYRGRGTEAFF.

The chain carries TRBV20-1 and TRBJ2-7, with 8 bases identical to TRBD2. The junction had 7 bases not matched to a gene; V was cut back by 4 bases and J by 2 bases. Germline CDR1 DFQATT, CDR2 SNEGSKA (reference sequence). The CDR3 runs to 14 residues. CDR3 region: CSATPSGPTYEQYF. CDR3 DNA sequence: TGCAGTGCTACACCTAGCGGGCCAACCTACGAGCAGTACTTC.

This rearrangement joins TRBV12-3 or TRBV12-4 to TRBJ1-4; weak D call: TRBD1 (5 bases). This CDR3 is built from 13 residues. Deletions cut 6 bases from V and 10 bases from J, with 15 bases between. The CDR3 region is CASSVPGEVKLFF. The CDR3, as DNA: TGTGCCAGCAGCGTCCCGGGGGAGGTAAAACTGTTTTTT.

This clonotype has more than one count but fewer than ten. The CDR3 DNA reads as TGTGCCAGCAGCGCACAGGGATTCAATCAGCCCCAGCATTTT. Residues: CASSAQGFNQPQHF. V usage is TRBV2 and J usage is TRBJ1-5; TRBD1 is a possible D gene (6 bases). V shed 6 bases and J shed 3 bases, with 12 bases lying between them. CDR3 size: 14 residues. The germline CDR1 and CDR2 sequences are SNHLY and FYNNEI.

The chain joins TRBV7-8 to TRBJ2-1; 8 bases agree with TRBD1. The CDR3 loop spans 18 amino acids. V was clipped by 2 bases and J by 6 bases; unmatched bases: 15. Germline V gene data show CDR1 as SGHVS and CDR2 as FQNEAQ. CDR3 DNA sequence: TGTGCCAGCAGCTTAATTTTCGCGGTGGGGACAGGTGGCAATGAGCAGTTCTTC. As protein: CASSLIFAVGTGGNEQFF.

This chain uses TRBV20-1 with TRBJ1-6, with 10 bases lining up with TRBD1. This CDR3 region has 15 residues. CDR1 DFQATT and CDR2 SNEGSKA come from the germline V gene (reference sequence). The V and J ends lost 4 bases and 9 bases, in that order; junction bases with no gene match: 9. CDR3 bases: TGCAGTGCTACTCCTCGGGGACAGGGGACTTCACCCCTCCACTTT. Amino acid sequence: CSATPRGQGTSPLHF.

This clonotype was detected a few times. The rearrangement uses TRBV19 and TRBJ2-4, with D possibly being TRBD2 (6 bases). The germline CDR1 and CDR2 sequences are LNHDA and SQIVND (reference sequence). V lost 0 bases to trimming and J lost 5 bases, with 11 bases between them. The CDR3 extends over 15 amino acids. CDR3 sequence reads: CASSIERGPQNIQYF. The CDR3 nucleotides read TGTGCCAGTAGTATAGAGCGGGGACCACAAAACATTCAGTACTTC.

The gene calls are TRBV2 and TRBJ2-3; 13 bases fit TRBD2. The V gene end was trimmed by 6 bases and the J gene end by 3 bases; junction bases not matched to a gene: 9. Germline CDR1 and CDR2: SNHLY and FYNNEI. The CDR3 runs to 17 residues. CDR3 protein: CASRTLAGGLITDTQYF. Written as DNA, the CDR3 is TGTGCCAGCAGGACACTAGCGGGAGGGTTGATTACAGATACGCAGTATTTT.

V and J are TRBV7-2 and TRBJ1-2; 8 nucleotides agree with TRBD1. Looked up from germline, CDR1 is SGHTA and CDR2 is FQGNSA. V was clipped by 1 base and J by 8 bases; unmatched bases: 12. This CDR3 spans 16 amino acids. The CDR3: CASSLVGQATYQGYTF. The CDR3 DNA reads as TGTGCCAGCAGCTTAGTGGGACAGGCAACTTATCAAGGCTACACCTTC.

The chain combines TRBV6-1 with TRBJ2-5, with 10 nucleotides matching TRBD2. CDR1 and CDR2 (germline): MNHNS, SASEGT. V dropped 6 bases and J dropped 1; count of bases not matched to a gene: 8. This CDR3 region has 16 residues. The CDR3 sequence: CASSLGLAETQETQYF. CDR3 DNA sequence: TGTGCCAGCAGCCTCGGACTAGCGGAGACCCAAGAGACCCAGTACTTC.

This chain connects TRBV7-2 to TRBJ2-5; 7 bases match TRBD2. The CDR3 extends over 15 amino acids. V lost 1 base and J lost 5; bases outside the gene matches: 7. Germline-derived CDR1 and CDR2 are SGHTA and FQGNSA. DNA of the CDR3: TGTGCCAGCAGCTTAGATGGCGGGAGTGCGGAGACCCAGTACTTC. The encoded protein is CASSLDGGSAETQYF.

The rearrangement links TRBV10-3 to TRBJ2-5; D is undetermined. Germline CDR1 and CDR2: ENHRY and SYGVKD. V gave up 8 bases and J gave up 1 base, with 14 bases separating them. This CDR3 spans 14 amino acids. CDR3 coding DNA: TGTGCCATCGGTCATAGGGCGGCCCAAGAGACCCAGTACTTC. Its translation: CAIGHRAAQETQYF.

This chain joins TRBV20-1 and TRBJ2-3, with 7 bases matching TRBD1. This CDR3 region has 14 residues. The V segment lost 3 bases and the J segment 3 bases; nucleotides outside the gene matches: 6. CDR1 DFQATT and CDR2 SNEGSKA come from the germline V gene (reference sequence). CDR3 bases: TGCAGTGCTAGTGACAGGGCGAGGACAGATACGCAGTATTTT. Translated: CSASDRARTDTQYF.